Listed here are 16 T cell receptor beta chains from one sample, sequenced in a study of long-term antiretroviral therapy in people with HIV. Sequencing used immunoSEQ v3.0 at survey level. Sequencing was performed with immunoSEQ multiplex PCR; in TCRdb, only in-frame clones are kept and a portion is missing. The table lists 25,000 to 30,000 clones, more than 85% of them singletons. The starting material was unsorted PBMCs, obtained 3.1 years after starting antiretroviral therapy. The receptors stem from a man between 18 and 29 years old with HIV.

CDR3 in DNA: TGTGCCAGCAGTGAAATGAGAGGGATGAACACTGAAGCTTTCTTT. Translating it yields CASSEMRGMNTEAFF. The rearrangement uses TRBV2 and TRBJ1-1; no clear D gene. With 2 bases removed from V and 0 bases from J, the gap between germline ends came to 10 bases. The CDR3 is 15 amino acids. CDR1 and CDR2 (germline): SNHLY, FYNNEI. Complete variable domain (other parts from reference TRBV2 and TRBJ1-1): EPEVTQTPSHQVTQMGQEVILRCVPISNHLYFYWYRQILGQKVEFLVSFYNNEISEKSEIFDDQFSVERPDGSNFTLKIRSTKLEDSAMYFCASSEMRGMNTEAFFGQGTRLTVV.

The rearrangement uses TRBV5-1 and TRBJ2-1; D might be TRBD2 (6 bases). Trimming pared 0 bases from V and 0 bases from J, leaving 19 bases between. The CDR3 is 19 residues long. Germline assignment: CDR1 SGHRS and CDR2 YFSETQ. The CDR3 here is CASSLEGSGEEFSYNEQFF. CDR3 DNA: TGCGCCAGCAGCTTGGAGGGTAGCGGAGAGGAATTCTCCTACAATGAGCAGTTCTTC.

The chain employs TRBV4-2 and TRBJ2-7, with D tentatively TRBD2 (6 bases). The V gene's germline CDR1 is LGHNA and CDR2 YNFKEQ. V gave up 0 bases and J gave up 0 bases, with 9 bases separating them. The CDR3 has 15 residues. The CDR3 here is CASSQDWTTSYEQYF. The CDR3, as DNA: TGTGCCAGCAGCCAAGATTGGACTACCTCCTACGAGCAGTACTTC.

The chain couples TRBV7-2 to TRBJ1-5; 10 bases align to TRBD1. The CDR3 runs to 15 residues. CDR1 is SGHTA and CDR2 is FQGNSA in the germline V gene. The V and J ends lost 10 bases and 9 bases, in that order; junction bases with no gene match: 15. The CDR3 sequence: CATSSGQGSTPPQHF. The DNA for the CDR3 is TGTGCCACGTCTTCGGGACAGGGGTCTACCCCGCCCCAGCATTTT. The full variable domain, its missing parts supplied by reference TRBV7-2 and TRBJ1-5, is GAGVSQSPSNKVTEKGKDVELRCDPISGHTALYWYRQSLGQGLEFLIYFQGNSAPDKSGLPSDRFSAERTGGSVSTLTIQRTQQEDSAVYLCATSSGQGSTPPQHFGDGTRLSIL.

This chain uses TRBV7-2 with TRBJ2-5; TRBD2 aligns across 10 bases. Trimming removed 8 bases from V and 5 bases from J; junction bases left unmatched: 17. From germline, CDR1 is SGHTA and CDR2 FQGNSA. The CDR3 is made up of 17 amino acids. CDR3 nucleotide sequence: TGTGCCAGCTCCCTTCACAACCTAGCGGGGGCGGGGGAGACCCAGTACTTC. It is translated as CASSLHNLAGAGETQYF. Full variable domain (remainder filled in from reference TRBV7-2 and TRBJ2-5): GAGVSQSPSNKVTEKGKDVELRCDPISGHTALYWYRQSLGQGLEFLIYFQGNSAPDKSGLPSDRFSAERTGGSVSTLTIQRTQQEDSAVYLCASSLHNLAGAGETQYFGPGTRLLVL.

The sample holds one count of this clone. This chain joins TRBV10-3 and TRBJ2-5; 8 nucleotides match TRBD2. The V gene end was trimmed by 8 bases and the J gene end by 4 bases; junction bases not matched to a gene: 6. CDR3 length: 13 amino acids. Per germline, CDR1 ENHRY and CDR2 SYGVKD. The DNA of the CDR3 is TGTGCCATCTCGGGACTAGGGGGAGAGACCCAGTACTTC. Translated, it gives CAISGLGGETQYF.

This clone appeared a few times. The chain recombines TRBV6-6 with TRBJ1-5; perhaps TRBD1 as D (5 bases). In germline, CDR1 is MNHNY, CDR2 SVGAGI (reference sequence). CDR3 size: 16 residues. Trimming shortened V by 8 bases and J by 7 bases, and 24 bases separated the two germline ends. CDR3 bases: TGTGCCAGCTTCCCCCTAGGTGGGGCAGGGTTGCAGCCCCAGCATTTT. Translating it yields CASFPLGGAGLQPQHF.

The chain has TRBV29-1 and TRBJ1-4, with D maybe TRBD1 (5 bases). Trimming took 6 bases from V and 3 from J, leaving 11 bases between them. This CDR3 region has 13 residues. Germline V gene lookup returns CDR1 SQVTM and CDR2 ANQGSEA. CDR3 amino acids: CSVWGKANEKLFF. The CDR3 nucleotides read TGCAGCGTCTGGGGGAAGGCTAATGAAAAACTGTTTTTT. The variable domain in full, completed from reference TRBV29-1 and TRBJ1-4, reads SAVISQKPSRDICQRGTSLTIQCQVDSQVTMMFWYRQQPGQSLTLIATANQGSEATYESGFVIDKFPISRPNLTFSTLTVSNMSPEDSSIYLCSVWGKANEKLFFGSGTQLSVL.

The chain recombines TRBV27 with TRBJ2-1; D may correspond to TRBD1 or TRBD2 (5 bases each). V was clipped by 4 bases and J by 3 bases, with 10 bases between them. The germline V gene encodes CDR1 MNHEY and CDR2 SMNVEV (reference sequence). The CDR3 spans 14 residues. CDR3: CASSSQGRYNEQFF. Written as DNA, the CDR3 is TGTGCCAGCAGTTCCCAGGGACGCTACAATGAGCAGTTCTTC.

The V gene is TRBV4-1, the J gene TRBJ1-2, with 8 bases fitting TRBD1. The V and J ends lost 0 bases and 7 bases, in that order; junction bases with no gene match: 10. Germline V lookup: CDR1 MGHRA, CDR2 YSYEKL. The CDR3 is 16 amino acids. In nucleotides, the CDR3 is TGCGCCAGCAGCCAAGATCCGGGGGACAGGATTGGTGGCTACACCTTC. It yields the protein CASSQDPGDRIGGYTF.

This clone was recorded a few times. This rearrangement joins TRBV11-1 to TRBJ2-3; 7 positions match TRBD2. Germline CDR1 SGHAT, CDR2 FQDESV (reference sequence). This CDR3 has 15 amino acids. V trimming: 5 bases; J trimming: 8 bases; junction bases outside the gene matches: 13. The DNA of the CDR3 is TGTGCCAGCAGCGGGGGGGGTAGCTTCGGGAGTACGCAGTATTTT. This translates into CASSGGGSFGSTQYF.

The chain employs TRBV19 and TRBJ2-5; 7 bases are a match to TRBD2. The CDR3 consists of 16 residues. Germline CDR1 reads LNHDA; CDR2 reads SQIVND (reference sequence). V trimming: 1 base; J trimming: 2 bases; junction bases outside the gene matches: 7. The CDR3 DNA reads TGTGCCAGTAGTATAGCGCGGGGGAGCGCACAAGAGACCCAGTACTTC. It encodes CASSIARGSAQETQYF.

This sequence joins TRBV4-2 and TRBJ2-1; 10 bases agree with TRBD2. This CDR3 is built from 15 residues. After removal of 0 bases from V and 9 bases from J, the junction contained 5 bases not matched to a gene. The germline V gene has CDR1 LGHNA and CDR2 YNFKEQ. The CDR3 nucleotides read TGTGCCAGCAGCCAAGACAGCGGGGGGGTCGGTGAGCAGTTCTTC. As protein: CASSQDSGGVGEQFF.

The V gene is TRBV4-2, the J gene TRBJ2-7; a possible D gene is TRBD1 (6 bases). Germline-derived CDR1 and CDR2 are LGHNA and YNFKEQ. The CDR3 is 13 amino acids. Trimming removed 3 bases at V and 2 bases at J, with 8 bases between. This CDR3 is CASSQDRAYEQYF. In DNA, the CDR3 is TGTGCCAGCAGCCAGGACAGAGCCTACGAGCAGTACTTC.

Regarding this clone: Other DNA sequences within the sample encode an identical CDR3. V is TRBV19 and J is TRBJ2-7, with 8 nucleotides matching TRBD1. This CDR3 spans 14 amino acids. The J segment lost 2 bases and the V segment lost 3 bases, leaving 3 bases of the junction unmatched. The V gene's germline CDR1 is LNHDA and CDR2 SQIVND (reference sequence). CDR3 coding DNA: TGTGCCAGTAGTATTGGGACAGGAGCCTACGAGCAGTACTTC. Encoded protein: CASSIGTGAYEQYF.

This chain connects TRBV15 to TRBJ2-3; D is uncertain. CDR3 size: 13 residues. Trimming cost V 1 base and J 2 bases, with 4 bases left between them. CDR1 LNHNV and CDR2 YYDKDF come from the germline V gene (reference sequence). This CDR3 reads CATSRAFTDTQYF. In nucleotides, the CDR3 is TGTGCCACCAGCAGAGCCTTCACAGATACGCAGTATTTT.